One and the same sample provided the 23 T cell receptor beta chains below, sequenced in a study of a mutant IDH1 vaccine in newly diagnosed glioma (dated by TCRdb to the early 2020s). Read against the paper, the sample's time point label means: week 47, end of study. Each vaccine dose was 300 ug of a 20-mer mutant IDH1 peptide in Montanide, given subcutaneously with topical imiquimod. For these TCRs, the target antigens are not known. The receptor library was made with the immunoSEQ multiplex PCR assay. TCRdb limited this immuneACCESS table to in-frame rearrangements with V and J called. A share of clones is missing; checked studies link under half to unresolved V genes, and the rest is unexplained. This sample is represented by 35,000 to 40,000 clones; roughly 70% of them were singletons. The ten biggest clones cover over 7.5% of the sample. The specimen comprised PBMCs, sampled from a glioma patient whose treatment included an IDH1 peptide vaccine. These receptor sequences come from a man aged 40-55 years with glioma.

This clone came up a few times. This chain uses TRBV19 with TRBJ1-1; D uncertain. This CDR3 contains 15 residues. Trimming stripped 3 bases from V and 0 bases from J, with 11 bases between. CDR1 is LNHDA, CDR2 SQIVND, per germline (reference sequence). The CDR3 nucleotides are TGTGCCAGTAGTATCCTCCCTCCCGTGAACACTGAAGCTTTCTTT. This gives the protein CASSILPPVNTEAFF.

This chain links TRBV12-5 with TRBJ2-5; D possibly corresponds to TRBD2 (8 bases). The CDR3 has 21 amino acids. Germline values: CDR1 LGHNT, CDR2 FRNRAP. Between the trimmed V and J ends, which lost 0 bases and 4 bases, there was a span of 30 bases. The CDR3 region has the DNA TGTGCTAGTGGTTTGGTTAGGACAGGCCAGCGGGAGCTATCCATCCGAGAGACCCAGTACTTC. Its protein product is CASGLVRTGQRELSIRETQYF.

This clone was recorded a few times. J is TRBJ2-1 and V is TRBV2, with 15 nucleotides matching TRBD2. The CDR3 has 15 residues. Germline CDR1 is SNHLY and CDR2 is FYNNEI. V lost 5 bases and J lost 12; bases outside the gene matches: 8. For the CDR3, the DNA is TGTGCCAGCAGTCCGGGACTAGCGGGAGGCGGGGGGCAGTTCTTC. It yields the protein CASSPGLAGGGGQFF.

In this sample, this clone turned up a few times. This sequence joins TRBV6-1 and TRBJ2-3; 7 nucleotides match TRBD2. The germline gives CDR1 MNHNS, CDR2 SASEGT. The CDR3 totals 13 residues. After removal of 0 bases from V and 10 bases from J, the junction contained 4 bases not matched to a gene. This CDR3 is CASSEAGRAAQYF. Here the CDR3 DNA reads TGTGCCAGCAGTGAAGCAGGGAGGGCCGCGCAGTATTTT.

In its sample, this clone was seen a few times. The chain carries TRBV11-3 and TRBJ1-2, with D unclear. The V end lost 3 bases, the J end lost 4 bases, and 6 bases lay between the germline ends. This CDR3 comprises 12 residues. Germline CDR1 SGHNT, CDR2 YENEEA. The CDR3 loop reads CASSFEPYGYTF. The CDR3 bases are TGTGCCAGCAGCTTTGAACCCTATGGCTACACCTTC.

V usage is TRBV6-5 and J usage is TRBJ1-1, with no clear D. The germline V and J ends were trimmed by 1 base and 8 bases, with 11 bases remaining between them. Germline V CDR1 and CDR2: MNHEY, SVGAGI. CDR3 length equals 13 residues. The CDR3 sequence: CASSYFHGEEAFF. The CDR3 DNA follows: TGTGCCAGCAGTTACTTTCATGGTGAAGAAGCTTTCTTT.

The chain uses TRBV11-3 and TRBJ2-3, with 8 bases identical to TRBD1. In germline, CDR1 is SGHNT, CDR2 YENEEA. J gave up 6 bases and V 3 bases, and 8 bases lay outside the gene matches. CDR3 length: 15 residues. The CDR3 DNA follows: TGTGCCAGCAGCTTCGGCCAGGGGGCGGGGGATACGCAGTATTTT. Its protein is CASSFGQGAGDTQYF.

The rearrangement joins TRBV29-1 to TRBJ2-1, with D perhaps assigned TRBD1 or TRBD2 (7 bases each). The CDR3 consists of 16 residues. Deletions cut 5 bases from V and 7 bases from J, with 24 bases between. Germline-derived CDR1 and CDR2 are SQVTM and ANQGSEA. CDR3 sequence reads: CSVHRRTGGSGNEQFF. CDR3 coding DNA: TGCAGCGTTCACCGCCGGACAGGCGGGAGTGGGAATGAGCAGTTCTTC.

This clone was observed a handful of times. The chain carries TRBV7-8 and TRBJ1-5; D gene unclear. The CDR3 sequence is 16 residues long. The germline V gene encodes CDR1 SGHVS and CDR2 FQNEAQ. V was cut by 1 base and J by 2 bases, with 12 bases left in between. The CDR3 here is CASSLGRVTRNQPQHF. The CDR3 bases are TGTGCCAGCAGCTTAGGTAGAGTTACGCGCAATCAGCCCCAGCATTTT.

The chain combines TRBV7-9 with TRBJ1-5, with D possibly TRBD1 on 6 matching bases. CDR1 is SEHNR and CDR2 is FQNEAQ in the germline V gene (reference sequence). The CDR3 sequence is 15 residues long. V was clipped by 0 bases and J by 4 bases, with 10 bases between them. CDR3 bases: TGTGCCAGCAGCTTAGCAGGGGGGGTAAATCAGCCCCAGCATTTT. This codes for CASSLAGGVNQPQHF.

This clone was seen a few times. The V and J genes are TRBV7-9 and TRBJ2-3; no clear D gene. CDR3 length: 12 amino acids. The V gene's germline CDR1 is SEHNR and CDR2 FQNEAQ (reference sequence). V lost 0 bases, J lost 5 bases, and 3 bases lay in between. The CDR3 coding sequence is TGTGCCAGCAGCTTAGCGTTAGATACGCAGTATTTT. Translating it yields CASSLALDTQYF.

The J gene is TRBJ2-3, the V gene TRBV18; D is possibly TRBD2 (7 bases). CDR3 size: 14 residues. V was shortened by 6 bases and J by 0 bases, with 10 bases between the two germline ends. The germline CDR1 and CDR2 sequences are KGHSH and LQKENI. The chain's CDR3 is CASSGGASTDTQYF. Written as DNA, the CDR3 is TGTGCCAGCTCGGGGGGGGCAAGCACAGATACGCAGTATTTT.

V is TRBV27 and J is TRBJ2-7; possible D gene TRBD1, 5 bases. The CDR3 runs to 15 residues. Germline V gene data show CDR1 as MNHEY and CDR2 as SMNVEV (reference sequence). V was clipped by 2 bases and J by 2 bases, with 13 bases between them. The DNA for the CDR3 is TGTGCCAGCAGTTTAACAGGAAACGGGCCCTACGAGCAGTACGTC. As protein: CASSLTGNGPYEQYV.

The chain recombines TRBV11-3 with TRBJ1-1, with D perhaps matching TRBD1 (6 bases). V was shortened by 5 bases and J by 3 bases, with 16 bases between the two germline ends. Germline V gene lookup returns CDR1 SGHNT and CDR2 YENEEA. The CDR3 spans 15 residues. The CDR3 DNA is TGTGCCAGCAGCATCGTCAGGGGAAGTTACACTGAAGCTTTCTTT. It is translated as CASSIVRGSYTEAFF. Using reference TRBV11-3 and TRBJ1-1 for the parts outside the CDR3, the full variable domain is EAGVVQSPRYKIIEKKQPVAFWCNPISGHNTLYWYLQNLGQGPELLIRYENEEAVDDSQLPKDRFSAERLKGVDSTLKIQPAELGDSAVYLCASSIVRGSYTEAFFGQGTRLTVV.

The chain employs TRBV6-5 and TRBJ1-6; D perhaps matches TRBD1 (6 bases). V was trimmed by 7 bases and J by 6 bases, leaving 13 bases between them. CDR1 and CDR2 (germline): MNHEY, SVGAGI. This CDR3 comprises 14 residues. The CDR3 DNA is TGTGCCAGCAAGGCCTCGGGGGCTAATTCACCCCTCCACTTT. Its protein product is CASKASGANSPLHF.

The chain links TRBV7-6 to TRBJ2-7; 8 nucleotides match TRBD1. The V and J ends lost 4 bases and 6 bases, in that order; junction bases with no gene match: 11. CDR1 SGHVS and CDR2 FNYEAQ come from the germline V gene. The CDR3 is 15 residues long. In nucleotides, the CDR3 is TGTGCCAGCAGCTCCACCACAGGGGGGTGGTCCGAGCAGTACTTC. It codes for CASSSTTGGWSEQYF.

The chain employs TRBV7-8 and TRBJ1-6; a possible D gene is TRBD1 (5 bases). CDR3 size: 17 residues. Germline V gene lookup returns CDR1 SGHVS and CDR2 FQNEAQ. V was clipped by 1 base and J by 2 bases, with 12 bases between them. CDR3 amino acids: CASSLDSGGTYNSPLHF. The CDR3 DNA is TGTGCCAGCAGCTTAGACTCGGGGGGGACCTATAATTCACCCCTCCACTTT.

The rearrangement links TRBV7-9 to TRBJ2-1; 9 bases align to TRBD2. Germline values: CDR1 SEHNR, CDR2 FQNEAQ (reference sequence). J lost 9 bases, V lost 4 bases, and 7 bases had no gene match. The CDR3 extends over 14 amino acids. The CDR3, as DNA: TGTGCCAGCAGCTCCAGGACTAGCGTCGTTGAGCAGTTCTTC. It translates to CASSSRTSVVEQFF.

The J gene is TRBJ2-3, the V gene TRBV5-5; 9 nucleotides match TRBD2. CDR3 length equals 16 residues. Germline values: CDR1 SGHKS, CDR2 YYEKEE (reference sequence). Germline trimming cut 5 bases from V and 4 bases from J; bases unmatched to any gene: 11. DNA of the CDR3: TGTGCCAGCAGTCCGACTAGCGGCAAGGGGGCAGATACGCAGTATTTT. Translated, it gives CASSPTSGKGADTQYF.

The chain employs TRBV2 and TRBJ1-6; a possible D gene is TRBD1 (5 bases). The CDR3 sequence is 14 residues long. With 3 bases removed from V and 7 bases from J, the gap between germline ends came to 10 bases. Germline loops: CDR1 SNHLY, CDR2 FYNNEI. CDR3 sequence: CASSEQGPNSPLHF. Here the CDR3 DNA reads TGTGCCAGCAGTGAGCAGGGCCCCAATTCACCCCTCCACTTT.

This clone was counted between two and nine times. The chain joins TRBV18 to TRBJ1-5; D is perhaps TRBD1 (6 bases). Germline V CDR1 and CDR2: KGHSH, LQKENI. V lost 2 bases and J lost 4, with 9 bases in between. CDR3 length: 14 amino acids. The CDR3 DNA reads TGTGCCAGCTCACCATCCCAGGGGAATCAGCCCCAGCATTTT. Its protein product is CASSPSQGNQPQHF.

The chain employs TRBV19 and TRBJ1-6, with a possible D match to TRBD1 (5 bases). Looked up from germline, CDR1 is LNHDA and CDR2 is SQIVND (reference sequence). The CDR3 has 17 amino acids. Trimming removed 5 bases from V and 7 bases from J, with 21 bases in between. The CDR3 nucleotides are TGTGCCAGTAGTTCCCTCCCTTCCGGGACGATAAATTCACCCCTCCACTTT. Residues: CASSSLPSGTINSPLHF.

CDR3 protein: CAWGETPLDQYF. CDR3 nucleotides: TGTGCCTGGGGGGAGACCCCGTTGGACCAGTACTTC. The chain links TRBV30 to TRBJ2-5; possible D gene TRBD2, 5 bases. The CDR3 is made up of 12 amino acids. Between the trimmed V and J ends, which lost 5 bases and 10 bases, there was a span of 17 bases. Per germline, CDR1 GTSNPN and CDR2 SVGIG (reference sequence).